The 21 T cell receptor beta chains below were found in one sample sequenced in a study of T cell responses to AZD1222 COVID-19 vaccine. Clones were sequenced by immunoSEQ multiplex PCR, and TCRdb holds only the in-frame ones, with some missing. This sample has 80,000 or so clones, with approximately 90% found just once. Specimen: peripheral blood, collected 28 days after the second AZD1222 dose. The receptors come from an adult who received the AZD1222 COVID-19 vaccine.

The chain carries TRBV6-5 and TRBJ2-1, with D perhaps matching TRBD2 (6 bases). Trimming cost V 2 bases and J 7 bases, with 15 bases left between them. The CDR3 contains 15 residues. The germline V gene has CDR1 MNHEY and CDR2 SVGAGI. CDR3 protein: CASSYGGLTTNEQFF. CDR3 DNA sequence: TGTGCCAGCAGTTACGGGGGACTTACTACGAATGAGCAGTTCTTC.

The rearrangement joins TRBV3-1 (or the pseudogene TRBV3-2) to TRBJ1-2; 10 bases line up with TRBD1. The V gene's germline CDR1 is LGHDT and CDR2 YNNKEL (reference sequence). The CDR3 contains 13 residues. The ends lost 4 bases at V and 8 bases at J; junction bases unmatched: 4. CDR3 sequence (DNA): TGTGCCAGCAGCCCCGGGACAGGGGAGGGCTACACCTTC. Protein product: CASSPGTGEGYTF.

CDR3 sequence: CASSRDGLTYNEQFF. DNA of the CDR3: TGTGCCAGCAGCCGCGATGGCCTGACCTACAATGAGCAGTTCTTC. The chain joins TRBV3-1 (or the pseudogene TRBV3-2) to TRBJ2-1; D is unresolved. Germline values: CDR1 LGHDT, CDR2 YNNKEL (reference sequence). V was pared by 4 bases and J by 2 bases, with 12 bases between. The CDR3 covers 15 residues.

The rearrangement links TRBV5-4 to TRBJ2-1; the D is unclear. This CDR3 has 14 residues. V was clipped by 4 bases and J by 3 bases, with 11 bases between them. Per germline, CDR1 SGHNT and CDR2 YYREEE (reference sequence). The CDR3 nucleotides are TGTGCCAGCAGCCCCGTAGACGACTACAATGAGCAGTTCTTC. Translating gives CASSPVDDYNEQFF.

The chain couples TRBV7-3 to TRBJ2-1, with D unclear. With 1 base removed from V and 8 bases from J, the gap between germline ends came to 15 bases. The CDR3 has 15 residues. CDR1 and CDR2 (germline): SGHTA, FQGTGA. Written as DNA, the CDR3 is TGTGCCAGCAGCTTAAACTCCCTAACTGTAGATGAGCAGTTCTTC. Protein: CASSLNSLTVDEQFF.

The V and J genes are TRBV19 and TRBJ1-4, with D possibly being TRBD1 (6 bases). V lost 6 bases, J lost 3 bases, and 8 bases lay in between. CDR1 is LNHDA and CDR2 is SQIVND in the germline V gene (reference sequence). This CDR3 is 13 amino acids long. The CDR3 bases are TGTGCCAGTAGCAGGGGATCTAATGAAAAACTGTTTTTT. Translated: CASSRGSNEKLFF.

This clone was picked up one time. The V and J genes are TRBV4-3 and TRBJ2-7, with D perhaps matching TRBD2 (6 bases). Germline CDR1 and CDR2: LGHNA and YSLEER. This CDR3 spans 15 amino acids. V shed 3 bases and J shed 0 bases, with 12 bases lying between them. Written as DNA, the CDR3 is TGCGCCAGCAGCCAGATTAGCGGCAGCTCCTACGAGCAGTACTTC. Its translation: CASSQISGSSYEQYF.

The CDR3 loop reads CASIVDNNYGYTF. The CDR3 region has the DNA TGTGCCAGCATCGTGGACAATAACTATGGCTACACCTTC. The chain is built from TRBV2 and TRBJ1-2; a possible D gene is TRBD1 (5 bases). Germline assignment: CDR1 SNHLY and CDR2 FYNNEI. V was trimmed by 7 bases and J by 1 base, leaving 10 bases between them. This CDR3 comprises 13 residues.

The genes are TRBV5-1 and TRBJ1-1; the D is unclear. Germline V gene data show CDR1 as SGHRS and CDR2 as YFSETQ. This CDR3 has 14 amino acids. V lost 0 bases, J lost 0 bases, and 6 bases lay in between. In nucleotides, the CDR3 is TGCGCCAGCAGCTTGGAACGGGTGAACACTGAAGCTTTCTTT. Amino acids: CASSLERVNTEAFF.

This chain uses TRBV7-9 with TRBJ2-1; 15 nucleotides agree with TRBD2. The germline V gene has CDR1 SEHNR and CDR2 FQNEAQ (reference sequence). The CDR3 is made up of 15 amino acids. Trimming cost V 6 bases and J 10 bases; bases outside gene matches: 7. In DNA form, the CDR3 reads TGTGCCAGCAGATCCGGACTAGCGGGAGGGCGCGAGCAGTTCTTC. The encoded protein is CASRSGLAGGREQFF.

This chain joins TRBV7-9 and TRBJ2-1; 14 bases line up with TRBD2. Per the germline V gene, CDR1 is SEHNR and CDR2 is FQNEAQ (reference sequence). J was trimmed by 9 bases and V by 1 base; bases with no gene match: 2. This CDR3 comprises 15 residues. The CDR3 is CASSLGTSGGREQFF. For the CDR3, the DNA is TGTGCCAGCAGCTTAGGGACTAGCGGGGGGCGTGAGCAGTTCTTC.

The rearrangement joins TRBV7-9 to TRBJ2-5; D is unclear. V was clipped by 5 bases and J by 5 bases, with 6 bases between them. The CDR3 has 11 residues. The V gene's germline CDR1 is SEHNR and CDR2 FQNEAQ (reference sequence). The CDR3 nucleotides are TGTGCCAGCAGCCCCTCGGAGACCCAGTACTTC. It specifies CASSPSETQYF.

The chain has TRBV13 and TRBJ2-2; a weak D match, TRBD2 (6 bases). Germline-derived CDR1 and CDR2 are PRHDT and FYEKMQ (reference sequence). V was shortened by 7 bases and J by 1 base, with 16 bases between the two germline ends. The CDR3 runs to 16 residues. CDR3 residues: CASTLGAGLNTGELFF. In DNA, the CDR3 is TGTGCCAGCACCCTAGGGGCGGGGCTGAACACCGGGGAGCTGTTTTTT.

This clone was recorded once. V usage is TRBV6-5 and J usage is TRBJ2-7; the D gene could be TRBD1 or TRBD2 (7 bases each). Germline-derived CDR1 and CDR2 are MNHEY and SVGAGI. V gave up 5 bases and J gave up 1 base, with 15 bases separating them. The length of the CDR3 is 15 residues. The CDR3 is CASSPGEGASYEQYF. The CDR3 bases are TGTGCCAGCAGTCCCGGGGAGGGGGCTTCCTACGAGCAGTACTTC.

This clone was detected once. The V call is TRBV18, the J call TRBJ1-5, with D perhaps matching TRBD1 (5 bases). Germline loops: CDR1 KGHSH, CDR2 LQKENI. The ends were cut back, 5 bases at V and 5 bases at J, with 10 bases in the middle. CDR3 length: 13 residues. The CDR3 sequence: CASSSGSDQPQHF. DNA for the CDR3: TGTGCCAGCTCATCAGGGTCGGATCAGCCCCAGCATTTT.

The gene calls are TRBV5-6 and TRBJ1-2; D call uncertain. The CDR3 contains 14 residues. Deletions cut 4 bases from V and 4 bases from J, with 14 bases between. Germline-derived CDR1 and CDR2 are SGHDT and YYEEEE. The CDR3 sequence: CASSPPDGPYGYTF. CDR3 nucleotide sequence: TGTGCCAGCAGCCCCCCGGACGGCCCCTATGGCTACACCTTC.

V is TRBV4-2 and J is TRBJ2-7; 11 bases align to TRBD2. V shed 1 base, J shed 0 bases, and the junction held 5 bases outside the gene matches. This CDR3 is built from 17 residues. Germline V gives CDR1 LGHNA, CDR2 YNFKEQ. The CDR3 loop is CASSQASGGHSSYEQYF. The CDR3 DNA reads as TGTGCCAGCAGCCAAGCTAGCGGGGGGCATAGCTCCTACGAGCAGTACTTC.

The chain uses TRBV14 and TRBJ1-3; D remains unclear. The V gene lost 3 bases and the J gene lost 1 base, with 13 bases spanning the gap. Germline CDR1 reads SGHDN; CDR2 reads FVKESK. CDR3 size: 16 residues. The chain's CDR3 is CASSHLPGSSGNTIYF. CDR3 nucleotides: TGTGCCAGCAGCCATTTGCCAGGTTCTTCTGGAAACACCATATATTTT.

The rearrangement uses TRBV14 and TRBJ1-4, with D hard to call. Trimming removed 4 bases from V and 4 bases from J, with 13 bases in between. CDR1 and CDR2 from the germline V gene are SGHDN and FVKESK. CDR3 length equals 15 residues. CDR3 nucleotides: TGTGCCAGCAGCCCCCTTGGAAAGCGTAATGAAAAACTGTTTTTT. Its protein product is CASSPLGKRNEKLFF.

The rearrangement joins TRBV3-1 (or the pseudogene TRBV3-2) to TRBJ2-1, with D possibly being TRBD1 (5 bases). V was clipped by 1 base and J by 1 base, with 8 bases between them. There are 15 residues in the CDR3. Germline CDR1 and CDR2: LGHDT and YNNKEL (reference sequence). The DNA of the CDR3 is TGTGCCAGCAGCCAAGGACAGCAATCCTACAATGAGCAGTTCTTC. Amino acids: CASSQGQQSYNEQFF.

CDR3 coding DNA: TGTGCCAGCAGTGAATTGCAGGGCTCACCAAAACTGTTTTTT. It encodes CASSELQGSPKLFF. The chain combines TRBV2 with TRBJ1-4; possible D gene TRBD1, 5 bases. Trimming shortened V by 2 bases and J by 10 bases, and 14 bases separated the two germline ends. CDR3 length: 14 residues. Germline V lookup: CDR1 SNHLY, CDR2 FYNNEI.